The sequence of this TCR beta chain was determined in a study of blood T cells in healthy people across ages (dated by TCRdb to between 2015 and 2016). Some background on the complete study: In model experiments, roughly one uniquely barcoded TCR beta cDNA molecule per two T cells was captured by template switching. To avoid experimental bias, donors of different ages were distributed randomly across sequencing lanes. Using the same blood draw, the study looked at two additional independent replicas of 1 million unique cDNA reads for two donors, one aged 18 to 30 and the other aged 80 or older. Four age groups were formed from the donors: young (average around 15 years), middle-aged (approximately 39), aged (more than 55) and long-lived (roughly 88). Using deep sequencing normalized with unique cDNA molecular identifiers, the study measured how TCR beta repertoire diversity changes with age.

Donors were approximately 42 systemically healthy Caucasian individuals from Russia aged roughly 6 to 90 years. Each donor gave around 9 milliliters of peripheral blood, collected into EDTA-treated Vacutainer tubes. Ficoll-Paque density-gradient centrifugation was used to isolate PBMCs, with at least 6 million per sample. Trizol reagent was used to extract total RNA from PBMCs, with at least 6 micrograms per sample. The percentages of naive CD45RAhigh/CD27high T cells were determined by flow cytometry on a PBMC aliquot from every donor. About this clonotype itself: There is no known antigen for this receptor. Nothing much larger sits one base from this clone, and base qualities are not available.

Broader findings and caveats from the paper: Because the CMV infection status of the donors was unknown, age-related changes in expanded clonotypes may potentially have been confounded. Conclusive comparison of naive and antigen-experienced compartments was prevented by the profiling of bulk unsorted PBMCs. Estimates of total diversity from one million sequenced T cells were regarded as lower bounds and underestimates. Compared with the aged group, the long-lived group had more naive CD4+ T cells, fewer expanded clones and increased TCR diversity, a pattern suggesting age selection. A strong correlation was found between observed TCR beta diversity and the percentage of naive T cells measured by flow cytometry. Observed TCR beta diversity per million T cells fell roughly linearly with age, and a significant reduction was already apparent by age roughly 40.

To prepare the library, 5' RACE was applied. Sequencing took place on an Illumina HiSeq 2500. A second PCR of roughly 7 to 11 cycles was performed with a sample-barcoded 5' primer and a J-beta primer mix. A template-switch 5' adaptor carrying 12 random nucleotides introduced a unique molecular identifier onto each TCR beta cDNA molecule. Each sample yielded at least 3 million CDR3-containing paired-end reads. First-strand cDNA was synthesized from all RNA with the Mint cDNA synthesis kit, primed by a TRBC-specific oligonucleotide. All cDNA was treated with uracil-DNA glycosylase and then went through a first 18-cycle PCR with the universal primers M1SS and BC2_uni_R. On the authors' methods: Each sample was normalized by randomly selecting 1 million high-quality reads, each carrying a distinct molecular identifier. Instead of being binned into consensus sequences, reads that shared molecular identifiers were thrown out. CDR3 identification, clonotype clustering and error correction used MiTCR with a Q25 quality threshold and the strictest error-elimination algorithm. A nonparametric unseen species model with Euler transformation was used to estimate lower-bound total TCR beta diversity. The public reads were reanalyzed by TCRdb: fastp trimming at Q25, MiXCR alignment, in-frame beta chains only. Records with the same CDR3 protein are collapsed into one entry carrying the most frequent genes and DNA. TCRdb's processing, not the authors' own work, is the source of the V and J calls. This sample lists about 1,500,000 distinct CDR3 sequences; 28% were detected once. The top ten hold 7.7% of the sample.

CDR1 and CDR2 were assigned from the germline V gene (reference sequence) as MNHNY and SVGAGI. V is shortened by 1 base, J by 7 bases, and the region joining them spans 11 bases. The CDR3 measures 14 amino acids from cysteine to phenylalanine. Only the CDR3 region is kept as DNA, spanning 42 bases read in frame from base 1. The sequenced sample was blood. This receptor was obtained from a woman in her twenties or thirties in good health. This chain is built from TRBV6-6 and TRBJ1-5; the D gene is unclear. The nucleotide sequence is given as TGTGCCAGCAGTTACTTTGGCTACGAGCAGCCCCAGCATTTT. Translated, this is CASSYFGYEQPQHF.